The clone carrying this T cell receptor (beta chain) was counted a few times. The target antigen is unknown. This sample was included in a study of cytomegalovirus exposure and HLA in healthy donors. PCR primers comprised 60 Vbeta and 13 Jbeta primers. The data were produced by immunoSEQ multiplex PCR, yet TCRdb's version contains in-frame clones alone and is incomplete. The data show about 120,000 clones, less than 10% seen once. Study results and caveats: A highly shared variant cluster was judged a likely technical artifact.

V lost 0 bases and J 4 bases, leaving 16 bases between the germline ends. The germline V gene encodes CDR1 SGHAT and CDR2 FQNNGV. The CDR3 runs 16 residues. This TCR was recovered from a woman aged 40 to 55 in good health and CMV-seropositive. The chain uses TRBV11-2 and TRBJ2-7; D gene unclear. The source material was PBMCs. This CDR3 is CASSLDGHLGSYEQYF. The DNA of the CDR3 is TGTGCCAGCAGCTTAGATGGCCACCTAGGCTCATACGAGCAGTACTTC.